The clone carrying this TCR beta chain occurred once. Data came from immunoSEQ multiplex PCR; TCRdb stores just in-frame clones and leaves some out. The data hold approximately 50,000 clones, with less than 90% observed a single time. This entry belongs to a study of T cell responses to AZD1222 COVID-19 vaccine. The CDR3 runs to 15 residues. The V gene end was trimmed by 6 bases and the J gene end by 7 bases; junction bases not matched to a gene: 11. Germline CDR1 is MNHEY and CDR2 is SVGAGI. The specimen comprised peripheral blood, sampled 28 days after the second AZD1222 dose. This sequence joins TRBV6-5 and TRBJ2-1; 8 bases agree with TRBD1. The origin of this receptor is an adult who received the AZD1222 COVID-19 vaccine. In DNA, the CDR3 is TGTGCCAGCAGCAGGAAGGGGACAGGCCTTAATGAGCAGTTCTTC. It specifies CASSRKGTGLNEQFF.